This entry describes one T cell receptor (beta chain). Its antigen is unknown. This specimen belongs to a study of glioma-infiltrating T cells after dendritic cell vaccination. Points from the study as a whole: Higher pretreatment TIL content predicted longer progression-free time and survival. Only a small number of patients had complete blood and tumor samples.

Documented time point: after dendritic cell vaccination, including at tumor progression/relapse. Only patients with spare fresh-frozen tumor and over two years of follow-up were included. Unmatched junction bases numbered 7, after V lost 5 bases and J lost 8 bases. CDR1 and CDR2 from the germline V gene are SNHLY and FYNNEI. The CDR3 is 16 residues long. Up to about 2 ug genomic DNA was used for TCRB CDR3 amplification. Using immunoSEQ multiplex PCR, the repertoire was profiled, and TCRdb retains in-frame clones only, with some absent. The data show 55,000 to 75,000 clones, about 80% seen once. This TCR was sampled from a human donor with glioblastoma. The chain couples TRBV2 to TRBJ2-1; 15 positions match TRBD2. The sample here was blood, taken after dendritic cell vaccination. CDR3 sequence (DNA): TGTGCCAGCAGTTCCCGGACTAGCGGGGGGGCCGATGAGCAGTTCTTC. Its protein product is CASSSRTSGGADEQFF.